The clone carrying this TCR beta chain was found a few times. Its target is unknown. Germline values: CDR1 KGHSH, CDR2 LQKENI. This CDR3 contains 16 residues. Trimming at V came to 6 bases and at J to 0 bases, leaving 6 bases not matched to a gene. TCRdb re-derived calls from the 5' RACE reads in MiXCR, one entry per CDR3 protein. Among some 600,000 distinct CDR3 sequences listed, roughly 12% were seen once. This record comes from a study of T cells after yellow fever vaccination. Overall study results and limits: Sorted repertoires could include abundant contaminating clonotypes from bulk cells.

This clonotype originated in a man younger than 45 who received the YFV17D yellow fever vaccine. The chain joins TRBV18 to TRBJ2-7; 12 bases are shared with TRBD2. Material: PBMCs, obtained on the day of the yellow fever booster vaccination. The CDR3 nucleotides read TGTGCCAGCTCCCCGGGACTAGCGGGTTTCTCCTACGAGCAGTACTTC. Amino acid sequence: CASSPGLAGFSYEQYF. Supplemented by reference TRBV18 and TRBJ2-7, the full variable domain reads NAGVMQNPRHLVRRRGQEARLRCSPMKGHSHVYWYRQLPEEGLKFMVYLQKENIIDESGMPKERFSAEFPKEGPSILRIQQVVRGDSAAYFCASSPGLAGFSYEQYFGPGTRLTVT.